The 10 T cell receptor beta chains given below trace back to one sample, sequenced in a study of cytomegalovirus exposure and HLA in healthy donors (dated by TCRdb to between 2016 and 2019). Preparation of the library involved the immunoSEQ multiplex PCR assay. Here the immuneACCESS table is served through TCRdb, limited to in-frame sequences with V and J called. Missing clones are a known gap in these copies; in checked studies unresolved V genes cover under half, and the rest lacks a known reason. The sample has about 130,000 clones on record, 94% of them singletons. Clones ranked in the top ten supply about 2% of the sample. Sequenced: PBMCs. Receptors originate from a man between 18 and 35 years old in good health and CMV-seropositive.

The V and J genes are TRBV29-1 and TRBJ2-1, with TRBD2 matching over 9 bases. This CDR3 comprises 17 residues. Germline assignment: CDR1 SQVTM and CDR2 ANQGSEA. The V and J ends lost 3 bases and 3 bases, in that order; junction bases with no gene match: 12. This CDR3 reads CSVESPGAGGYYNEQFF. CDR3 bases: TGCAGCGTTGAGTCTCCGGGAGCGGGAGGATACTACAATGAGCAGTTCTTC.

The chain joins TRBV7-8 to TRBJ2-5; 7 bases are shared with TRBD2. The CDR3 length is 14 residues. CDR1 is SGHVS, CDR2 FQNEAQ, per germline. The J segment lost 3 bases and the V segment lost 0 bases, leaving 1 base of the junction unmatched. This CDR3 is CASSLAGGKETQYF. The CDR3 DNA sequence: TGTGCCAGCAGCTTAGCGGGGGGGAAAGAGACCCAGTACTTC.

V and J are TRBV7-7 and TRBJ2-7, with TRBD2 matching 7 bases. Germline lookup yields CDR1 SSHAT and CDR2 FNYEAQ (reference sequence). The CDR3 has 15 amino acids. J was trimmed by 5 bases and V by 2 bases; bases with no gene match: 9. CDR3 DNA: TGTGCCAGCAGCTTAACGGGGGGTCAGGTCGACGAGCAGTACTTC. This codes for CASSLTGGQVDEQYF.

The rearrangement joins TRBV30 to TRBJ1-2; 7 bases map to TRBD1. The CDR3 is made up of 16 amino acids. CDR1 and CDR2 from the germline V gene are GTSNPN and SVGIG (reference sequence). V gave up 5 bases and J gave up 4 bases; unmatched junction bases: 16. The CDR3 reads CAWAEGSLQGLYGYTF. CDR3 bases: TGTGCCTGGGCCGAGGGGAGTTTACAGGGGCTCTATGGCTACACCTTC.

This chain links TRBV5-5 with TRBJ2-1; 9 bases are shared with TRBD2. Germline loops: CDR1 SGHKS, CDR2 YYEKEE (reference sequence). This CDR3 is built from 15 residues. The V gene end was trimmed by 1 base and the J gene end by 5 bases; junction bases not matched to a gene: 4. CDR3 nucleotides: TGTGCCAGCAGCTTGCCTAGCGGGGCTAACAATGAGCAGTTCTTC. Protein: CASSLPSGANNEQFF. The whole variable domain, remainder taken from reference TRBV5-5 and TRBJ2-1, is DAGVTQSPTHLIKTRGQQVTLRCSPISGHKSVSWYQQVLGQGPQFIFQYYEKEERGRGNFPDRFSARQFPNYSSELNVNALLLGDSALYLCASSLPSGANNEQFFGPGTRLTVL.

The chain recombines TRBV5-4 with TRBJ1-2; no clear D gene. The germline gives CDR1 SGHNT, CDR2 YYREEE (reference sequence). Trimming shortened V by 0 bases and J by 3 bases, and 6 bases separated the two germline ends. The CDR3 loop spans 13 amino acids. CDR3 sequence (DNA): TGTGCCAGCAGCTTGGTCGGGGACTATGGCTACACCTTC. Translation: CASSLVGDYGYTF.

The chain recombines TRBV4-1 with TRBJ1-2; D is possibly TRBD1 (5 bases). Trimming left V 4 bases short and J 0 bases short, with 12 bases between. The CDR3 loop spans 15 amino acids. Germline assignment: CDR1 MGHRA and CDR2 YSYEKL. CDR3 in amino acids: CASSPDRVSNYGYTF. The CDR3 bases are TGCGCCAGCAGCCCTGACAGAGTTTCTAACTATGGCTACACCTTC.

The CDR3 nucleotides are TGTGCCACCAGCAGAGACCTAGTCTCCGGCGTCTCCTACAATGAGCAGTTCTTC. This sequence encodes CATSRDLVSGVSYNEQFF. The gene calls are TRBV15 and TRBJ2-1; the D is unclear. Germline CDR1 LNHNV, CDR2 YYDKDF (reference sequence). V was shortened by 0 bases and J by 0 bases, with 15 bases between the two germline ends. The length of the CDR3 is 18 residues.

V gene TRBV11-2 combines with J gene TRBJ2-1; D might be TRBD2 (6 bases). Trimming removed 5 bases from V and 4 bases from J, with 12 bases in between. Germline V gene data show CDR1 as SGHAT and CDR2 as FQNNGV. CDR3 length: 14 residues. The CDR3 here is CASSAGSGYNEQFF. The DNA of the CDR3 is TGTGCCAGCAGCGCGGGGTCGGGGTACAATGAGCAGTTCTTC.

The rearrangement links TRBV28 to TRBJ2-1; maybe TRBD2 (5 bases). Trimming removed 7 bases at V and 14 bases at J, with 18 bases between. CDR1 MDHEN and CDR2 SYDVKM come from the germline V gene. This CDR3 has 12 residues. The CDR3 loop is CASNLSEGEEFF. CDR3 nucleotide sequence: TGTGCCAGCAACCTGAGCGAGGGCGAAGAGTTCTTC.